The clone carrying this T cell receptor beta chain showed up just once. There are 16 residues in the CDR3. Deletions cut 6 bases from V and 5 bases from J, with 22 bases between. CDR1 is SEHNR and CDR2 is FQNEAQ in the germline V gene (reference sequence). TCRdb keeps only in-frame clones here, not all; method: immunoSEQ multiplex PCR. There are around 140,000 clones in the sample; about 93% occur only once, and 2% to 3% lies in the top ten. The data stem from a study of control samples from healthy donors and cancer patients. The chain couples TRBV7-9 to TRBJ2-5, with D perhaps TRBD1 (6 bases). This clonotype originated in a man aged 35 to 55 in good health. The sample comprised blood. The CDR3 loop reads CASRAKAGDIPETQYF. DNA of the CDR3: TGTGCCAGCAGGGCCAAGGCAGGGGATATTCCGGAGACCCAGTACTTC.